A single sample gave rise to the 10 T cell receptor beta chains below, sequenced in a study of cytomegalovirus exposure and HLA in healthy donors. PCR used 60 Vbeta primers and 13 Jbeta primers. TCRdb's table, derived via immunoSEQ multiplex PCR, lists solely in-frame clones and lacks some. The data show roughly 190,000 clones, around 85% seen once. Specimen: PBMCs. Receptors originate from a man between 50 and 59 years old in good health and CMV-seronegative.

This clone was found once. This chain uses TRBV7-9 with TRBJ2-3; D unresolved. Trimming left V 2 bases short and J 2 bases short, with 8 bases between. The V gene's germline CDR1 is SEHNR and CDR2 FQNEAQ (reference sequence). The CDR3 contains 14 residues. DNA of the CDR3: TGTGCCAGCAGCTTAACGAGGAACACAGATACGCAGTATTTT. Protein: CASSLTRNTDTQYF.

CDR3 in amino acids: CASSLFFWSSSYNEQFF. The CDR3 nucleotides are TGCGCCAGCAGCTTGTTCTTCTGGTCGAGCTCCTACAATGAGCAGTTCTTC. This chain links TRBV5-1 with TRBJ2-1; D gene unclear. The CDR3 length is 17 residues. V lost 1 base, J lost 0 bases, and 14 bases lay in between. The germline gives CDR1 SGHRS, CDR2 YFSETQ.

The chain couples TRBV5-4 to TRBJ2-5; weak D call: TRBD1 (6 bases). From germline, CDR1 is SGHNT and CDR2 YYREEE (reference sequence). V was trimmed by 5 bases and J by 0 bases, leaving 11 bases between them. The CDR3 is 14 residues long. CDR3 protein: CASRNRQDQETQYF. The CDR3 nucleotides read TGTGCCAGCAGGAACCGACAGGACCAAGAGACCCAGTACTTC. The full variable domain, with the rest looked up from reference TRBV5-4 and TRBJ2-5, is ETGVTQSPTHLIKTRGQQVTLRCSSQSGHNTVSWYQQALGQGPQFIFQYYREEENGRGNFPPRFSGLQFPNYSSELNVNALELDDSALYLCASRNRQDQETQYFGPGTRLLVL.

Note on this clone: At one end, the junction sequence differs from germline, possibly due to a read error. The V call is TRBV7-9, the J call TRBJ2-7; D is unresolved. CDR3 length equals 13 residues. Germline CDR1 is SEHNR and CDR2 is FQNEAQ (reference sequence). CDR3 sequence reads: CSSSLDGAYEQYF. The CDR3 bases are TGTTCCAGCAGCTTAGACGGAGCCTACGAGCAGTACTTC.

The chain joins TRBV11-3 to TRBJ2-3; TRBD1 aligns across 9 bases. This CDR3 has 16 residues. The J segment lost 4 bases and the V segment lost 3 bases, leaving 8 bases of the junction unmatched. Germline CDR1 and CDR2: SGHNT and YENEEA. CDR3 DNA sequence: TGTGCCAGCAGCTTCCGCGGGACAGGGAGGGCAGATACGCAGTATTTT. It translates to CASSFRGTGRADTQYF.

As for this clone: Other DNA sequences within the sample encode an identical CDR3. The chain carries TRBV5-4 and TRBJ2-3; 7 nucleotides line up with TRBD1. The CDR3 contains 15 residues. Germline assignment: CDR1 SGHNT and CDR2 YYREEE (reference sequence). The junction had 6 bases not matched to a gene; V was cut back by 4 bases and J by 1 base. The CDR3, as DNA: TGTGCCAGCAGCCTTCGGGACAGCCGCACAGATACGCAGTATTTT. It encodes CASSLRDSRTDTQYF. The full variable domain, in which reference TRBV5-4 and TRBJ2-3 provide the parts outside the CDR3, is ETGVTQSPTHLIKTRGQQVTLRCSSQSGHNTVSWYQQALGQGPQFIFQYYREEENGRGNFPPRFSGLQFPNYSSELNVNALELDDSALYLCASSLRDSRTDTQYFGPGTRLTVL.

In DNA form, the CDR3 reads TGCGCCAGCAGATGGGCGGGGAATGAAAAACTGTTTTTT. It yields the protein CASRWAGNEKLFF. The chain carries TRBV5-1 and TRBJ1-4; no reliable D call. Germline lookup yields CDR1 SGHRS and CDR2 YFSETQ. The CDR3 has 13 amino acids. Trimming cost V 5 bases and J 5 bases, with 10 bases left between them.

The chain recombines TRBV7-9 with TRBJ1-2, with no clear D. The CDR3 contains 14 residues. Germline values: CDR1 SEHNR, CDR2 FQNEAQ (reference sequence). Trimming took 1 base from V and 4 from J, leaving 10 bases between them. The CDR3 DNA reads TGTGCCAGCAGCTTAGTGGGCTCTGGCTATGGCTACACCTTC. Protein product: CASSLVGSGYGYTF.

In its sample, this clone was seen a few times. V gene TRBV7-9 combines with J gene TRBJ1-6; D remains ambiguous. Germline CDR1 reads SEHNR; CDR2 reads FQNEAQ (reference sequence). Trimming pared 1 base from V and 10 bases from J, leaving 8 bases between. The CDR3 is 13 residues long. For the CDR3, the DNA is TGTGCCAGCAGCTTAGAAACTTCGTCACCCCTCCACTTT. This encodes CASSLETSSPLHF.

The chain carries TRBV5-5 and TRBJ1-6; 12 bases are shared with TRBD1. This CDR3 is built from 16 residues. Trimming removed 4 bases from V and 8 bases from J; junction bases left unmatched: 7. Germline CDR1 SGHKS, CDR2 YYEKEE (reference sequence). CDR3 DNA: TGTGCCAGCAGCGCCCTAGGGACAGGGGGCTATTCACCCCTCCACTTT. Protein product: CASSALGTGGYSPLHF.